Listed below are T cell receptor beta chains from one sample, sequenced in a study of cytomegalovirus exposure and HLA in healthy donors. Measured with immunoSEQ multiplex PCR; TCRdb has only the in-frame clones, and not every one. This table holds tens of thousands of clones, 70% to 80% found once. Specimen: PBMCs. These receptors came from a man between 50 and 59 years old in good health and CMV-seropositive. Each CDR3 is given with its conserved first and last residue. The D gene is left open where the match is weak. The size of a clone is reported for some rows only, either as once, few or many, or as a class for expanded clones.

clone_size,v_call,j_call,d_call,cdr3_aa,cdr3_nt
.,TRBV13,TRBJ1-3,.,CASSLGSGKAGNTIYF,TGTGCCAGCAGCTTAGGGTCAGGGAAGGCTGGAAACACCATATATTTT
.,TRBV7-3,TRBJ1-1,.,CASSLMGGGGTEAFF,TGTGCCAGCAGCTTAATGGGGGGCGGGGGCACTGAAGCTTTCTTT
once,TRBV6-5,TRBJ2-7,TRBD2,CASLTSGRNEQYF,TGTGCCAGTCTGACTAGCGGGAGAAACGAGCAGTACTTC
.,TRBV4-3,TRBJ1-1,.,CASSQDGGEFGAFF,TGCGCCAGCAGCCAAGATGGGGGGGAGTTTGGAGCTTTCTTT
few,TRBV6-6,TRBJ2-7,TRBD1,CASTPSPQGVWEQYF,TGTGCCAGCACCCCAAGCCCCCAGGGGGTGTGGGAGCAGTACTTC
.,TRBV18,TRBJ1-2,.,CASSPLGDANYGYTF,TGTGCCAGCTCACCACTGGGAGATGCTAACTATGGCTACACCTTC
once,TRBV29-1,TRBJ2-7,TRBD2,CSVVQPSGYYEQYF,TGCAGCGTTGTGCAGCCTAGCGGTTACTACGAGCAGTACTTC
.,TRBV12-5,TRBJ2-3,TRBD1,CASGLARTGGVTDTQYF,TGTGCTAGTGGTTTGGCCCGGACAGGGGGCGTGACAGATACGCAGTATTTT
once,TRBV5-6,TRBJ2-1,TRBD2,CASSFRGTSGAYNEQFF,TGTGCCAGCAGCTTCCGGGGAACTAGCGGGGCCTACAATGAGCAGTTCTTC
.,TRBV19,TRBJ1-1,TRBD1,CASSVGTANTEAFF,TGTGCCAGTAGTGTCGGGACAGCGAACACTGAAGCTTTCTTT
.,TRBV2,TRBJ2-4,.,CASTPGRSGQYF,TGTGCCAGCACCCCCGGCAGGTCGGGGCAGTACTTC
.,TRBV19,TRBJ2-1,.,CASTVGGSYNEQFF,TGTGCCAGTACTGTCGGCGGCTCCTACAATGAGCAGTTCTTC
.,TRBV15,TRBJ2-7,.,CATSRDGSADEQYF,TGTGCCACCAGCAGAGATGGGTCGGCGGACGAGCAGTACTTC
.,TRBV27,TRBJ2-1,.,CASTFQPGTPYNEQFF,TGTGCCAGCACTTTTCAACCCGGGACACCTTACAATGAGCAGTTCTTC
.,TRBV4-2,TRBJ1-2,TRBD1,CASSQANAGGYGYTF,TGTGCCAGCAGCCAAGCAAACGCAGGGGGCTATGGCTACACCTTC
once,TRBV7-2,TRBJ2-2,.,CASSLSRQTTGELFF,TGTGCCAGCAGCTTATCTAGACAGACCACCGGGGAGCTGTTTTTT
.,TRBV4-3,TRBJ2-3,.,CASSQRTGRLTDTQYF,TGCGCCAGCAGCCAGCGTACAGGGCGATTAACAGATACGCAGTATTTT
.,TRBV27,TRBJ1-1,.,CASSSIPPGDITEAFF,TGTGCCAGCAGTTCCATACCCCCAGGGGATATCACTGAAGCTTTCTTT
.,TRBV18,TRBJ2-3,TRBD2,CASSPRRTGLAGIGKAADTQYF,TGTGCCAGCTCACCACGCCGAACGGGACTAGCGGGAATTGGGAAGGCTGCAGATACGCAGTATTTT
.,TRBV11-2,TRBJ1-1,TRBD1,CASSRDRGFTEAFF,TGTGCCAGCAGCCGGGACAGGGGCTTCACTGAAGCTTTCTTT
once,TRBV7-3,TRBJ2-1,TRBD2,CCSSFTSGSLGLNEQFF,TGTTGCAGCAGCTTCACTAGCGGGAGCCTGGGGCTCAATGAGCAGTTCTTC
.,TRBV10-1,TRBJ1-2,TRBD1,CASSEGDRDYGYTF,TGCGCCAGCAGTGAGGGGGACAGGGACTATGGCTACACCTTC
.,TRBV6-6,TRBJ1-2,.,CASAFGGDYGYTF,TGTGCCAGCGCCTTCGGGGGGGACTATGGCTACACCTTC
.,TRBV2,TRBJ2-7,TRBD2,CASTGLAGGPYEQYF,TGTGCCAGCACCGGCCTAGCGGGAGGGCCGTACGAGCAGTACTTC
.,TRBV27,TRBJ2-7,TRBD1,CASSPGQGGFYEQYF,TGTGCCAGCAGTCCAGGACAGGGGGGATTCTACGAGCAGTACTTC
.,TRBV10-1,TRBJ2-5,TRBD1,CATPDRAVVTQYF,TGCGCCACCCCGGACAGGGCCGTGGTGACCCAGTACTTC
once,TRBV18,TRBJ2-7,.,CASSPGDTLGEQYF,TGTGCCAGCTCACCGGGGGACACCTTGGGCGAGCAGTACTTC
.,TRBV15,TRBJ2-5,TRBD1,CANSLQGAPGETQYF,TGTGCCAACAGTTTACAGGGGGCGCCTGGGGAGACGCAGTACTTC
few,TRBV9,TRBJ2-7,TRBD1,CASSSQGASSYEPYF,TGTGCCAGCAGCTCACAGGGGGCGAGCTCCTACGAGCCGTACTTC
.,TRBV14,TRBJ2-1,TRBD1,CASSQGDRVSNEQFF,TGTGCCAGCAGCCAAGGGGACAGGGTTTCCAATGAGCAGTTCTTC
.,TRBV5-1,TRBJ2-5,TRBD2,CASSPSLAGVVETQYF,TGCGCCAGCAGCCCGAGCCTAGCGGGGGTAGTGGAGACCCAGTACTTC
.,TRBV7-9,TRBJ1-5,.,CSSSPGQNQPQHF,TGTTCCAGCAGTCCTGGACAGAATCAGCCCCAGCATTTT
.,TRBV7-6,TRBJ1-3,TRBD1,CASSARPTGKENTIYF,TGTGCCAGCAGCGCAAGACCGACAGGGAAGGAAAACACCATATATTTT
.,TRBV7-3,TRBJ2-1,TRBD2,CASSFDGGAPYNEQFF,TGTGCCAGCAGCTTCGACGGGGGGGCCCCCTACAATGAGCAGTTCTTC
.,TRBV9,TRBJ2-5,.,CASSSMGQLQETQYF,TGTGCCAGCAGCTCAATGGGGCAGTTACAAGAGACCCAGTACTTC
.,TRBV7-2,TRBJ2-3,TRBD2,CASSIPGLASDTQYF,TGTGCCAGCAGCATTCCGGGACTAGCGTCCGATACGCAGTATTTT
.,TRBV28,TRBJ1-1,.,CASSLIGRMKAFF,TGTGCCAGCAGTTTAATAGGCAGGATGAAAGCTTTCTTT
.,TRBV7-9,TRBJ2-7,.,CASSFPGQYYEQYF,TGTGCCAGCAGCTTCCCGGGTCAATACTACGAGCAGTACTTC
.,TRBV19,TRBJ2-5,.,CASSVQGRQETQYF,TGTGCCAGTAGTGTGCAGGGGCGGCAAGAGACCCAGTACTTC
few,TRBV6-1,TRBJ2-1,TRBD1,CATHRGPYNEQFF,TGTGCCACCCACAGGGGCCCCTACAATGAGCAGTTCTTC
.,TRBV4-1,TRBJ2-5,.,CASSRGGAPQETQYF,TGCGCCAGCAGCCGGGGCGGGGCTCCGCAAGAGACCCAGTACTTC
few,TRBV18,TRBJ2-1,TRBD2,CASSPGRVVSYNEQFF,TGTGCCAGCTCACCCGGGAGGGTGGTTTCCTACAATGAGCAGTTCTTC